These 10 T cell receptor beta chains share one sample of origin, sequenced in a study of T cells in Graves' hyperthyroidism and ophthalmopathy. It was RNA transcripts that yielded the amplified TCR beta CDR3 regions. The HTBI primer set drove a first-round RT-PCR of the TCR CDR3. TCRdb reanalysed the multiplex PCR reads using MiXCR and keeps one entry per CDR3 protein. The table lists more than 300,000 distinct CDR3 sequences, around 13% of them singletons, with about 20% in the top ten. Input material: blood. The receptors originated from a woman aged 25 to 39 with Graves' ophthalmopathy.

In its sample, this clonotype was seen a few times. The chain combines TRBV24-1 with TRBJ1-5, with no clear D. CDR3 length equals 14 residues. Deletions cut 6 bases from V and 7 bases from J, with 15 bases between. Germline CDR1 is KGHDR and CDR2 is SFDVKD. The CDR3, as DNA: TGTGCCACCAGTCAGTTAGGGATTGGCCAGCCCCAGCATTTT. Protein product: CATSQLGIGQPQHF.

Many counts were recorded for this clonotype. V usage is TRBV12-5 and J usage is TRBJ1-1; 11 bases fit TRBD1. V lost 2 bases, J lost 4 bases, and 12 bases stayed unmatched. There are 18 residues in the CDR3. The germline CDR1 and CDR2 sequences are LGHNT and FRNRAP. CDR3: CASGLFPFFGTGGTEAFF. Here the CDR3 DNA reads TGTGCTAGTGGTTTGTTCCCTTTTTTTGGGACAGGGGGCACTGAAGCTTTCTTT.

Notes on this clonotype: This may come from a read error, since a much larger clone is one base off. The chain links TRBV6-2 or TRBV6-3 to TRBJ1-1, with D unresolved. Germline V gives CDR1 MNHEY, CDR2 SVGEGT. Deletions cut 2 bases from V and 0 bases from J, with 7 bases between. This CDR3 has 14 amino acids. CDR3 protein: CASSYSEMNTEAFF. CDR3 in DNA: TGTGCCAGCAGTTACAGTGAAATGAACACTGAAGCTTTCTTT.

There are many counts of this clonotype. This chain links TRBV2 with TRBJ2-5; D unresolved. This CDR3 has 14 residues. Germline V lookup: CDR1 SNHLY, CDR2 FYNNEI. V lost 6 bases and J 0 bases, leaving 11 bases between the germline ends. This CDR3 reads CASRRAQYQETQYF. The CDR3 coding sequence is TGTGCCAGCAGGCGCGCTCAGTACCAAGAGACCCAGTACTTC.

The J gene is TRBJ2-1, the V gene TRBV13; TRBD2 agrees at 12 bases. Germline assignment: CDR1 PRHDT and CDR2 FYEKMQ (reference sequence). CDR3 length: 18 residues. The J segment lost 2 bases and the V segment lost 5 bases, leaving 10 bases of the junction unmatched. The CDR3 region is CASSPPTSGGSPYNEQFF. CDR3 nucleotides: TGTGCCAGCAGCCCCCCAACTAGCGGGGGGTCCCCCTACAATGAGCAGTTCTTC.

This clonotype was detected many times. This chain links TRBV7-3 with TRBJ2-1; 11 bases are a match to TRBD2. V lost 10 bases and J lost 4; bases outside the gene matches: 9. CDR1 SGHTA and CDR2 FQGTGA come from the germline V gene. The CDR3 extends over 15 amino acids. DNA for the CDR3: TGTGCCACTGCGACTAGCGGGGCAGATTACAATGAGCAGTTCTTC. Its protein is CATATSGADYNEQFF.

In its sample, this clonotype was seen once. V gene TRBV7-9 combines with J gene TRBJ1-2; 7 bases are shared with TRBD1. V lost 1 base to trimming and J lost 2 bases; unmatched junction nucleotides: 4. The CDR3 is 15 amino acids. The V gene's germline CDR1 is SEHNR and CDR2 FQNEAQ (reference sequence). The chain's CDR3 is CASSLVGTANYGYTF. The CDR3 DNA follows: TGTGCCAGCAGCTTAGTAGGGACAGCCAACTATGGCTACACCTTC.

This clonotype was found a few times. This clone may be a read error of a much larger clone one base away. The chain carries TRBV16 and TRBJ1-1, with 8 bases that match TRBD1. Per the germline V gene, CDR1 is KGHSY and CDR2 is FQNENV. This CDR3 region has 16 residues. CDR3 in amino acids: CASSPTIRQGITGAFF. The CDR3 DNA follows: TGTGCCAGCAGCCCAACAATACGACAGGGGATCACTGGAGCTTTCTTT.

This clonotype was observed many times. CDR3 residues: CSARESLPGQGVPISNQPQHF. CDR3 coding DNA: TGCAGTGCTAGAGAGTCCCTACCGGGACAGGGGGTTCCCATTAGCAATCAGCCCCAGCATTTT. The rearrangement joins TRBV20-1 to TRBJ1-5; 11 bases match TRBD1. Germline V gene data show CDR1 as DFQATT and CDR2 as SNEGSKA (reference sequence). The CDR3 covers 21 residues. The V gene end was trimmed by 0 bases and the J gene end by 0 bases; junction bases not matched to a gene: 16.

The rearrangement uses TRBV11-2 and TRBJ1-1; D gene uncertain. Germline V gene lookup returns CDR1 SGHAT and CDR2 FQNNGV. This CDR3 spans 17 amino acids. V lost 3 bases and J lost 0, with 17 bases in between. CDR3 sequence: CASSFPGRSRMNTEAFF. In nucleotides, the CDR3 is TGTGCCAGCAGCTTTCCTGGGCGGTCTCGTATGAACACTGAAGCTTTCTTT. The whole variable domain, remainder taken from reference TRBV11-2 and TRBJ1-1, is EAGVAQSPRYKIIEKRQSVAFWCNPISGHATLYWYQQILGQGPKLLIQFQNNGVVDDSQLPKDRFSAERLKGVDSTLKIQPAKLEDSAVYLCASSFPGRSRMNTEAFFGQGTRLTVV.